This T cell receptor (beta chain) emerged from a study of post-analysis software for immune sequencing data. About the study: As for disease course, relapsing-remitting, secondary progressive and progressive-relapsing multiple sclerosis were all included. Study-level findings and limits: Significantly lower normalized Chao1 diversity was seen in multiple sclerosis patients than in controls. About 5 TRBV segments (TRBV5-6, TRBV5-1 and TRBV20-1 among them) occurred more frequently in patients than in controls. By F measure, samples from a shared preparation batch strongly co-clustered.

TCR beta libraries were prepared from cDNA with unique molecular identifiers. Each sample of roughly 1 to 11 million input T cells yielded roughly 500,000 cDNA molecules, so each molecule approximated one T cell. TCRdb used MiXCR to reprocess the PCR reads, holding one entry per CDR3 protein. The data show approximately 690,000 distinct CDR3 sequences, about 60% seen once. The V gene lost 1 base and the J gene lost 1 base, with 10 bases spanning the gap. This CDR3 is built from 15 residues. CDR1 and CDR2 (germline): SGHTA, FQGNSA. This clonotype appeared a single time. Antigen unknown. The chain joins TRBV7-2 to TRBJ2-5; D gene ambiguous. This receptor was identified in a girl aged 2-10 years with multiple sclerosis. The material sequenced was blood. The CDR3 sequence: CASSLGAVGQETQYF. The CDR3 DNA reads TGTGCCAGCAGCTTAGGGGCGGTGGGCCAAGAGACCCAGTACTTC.